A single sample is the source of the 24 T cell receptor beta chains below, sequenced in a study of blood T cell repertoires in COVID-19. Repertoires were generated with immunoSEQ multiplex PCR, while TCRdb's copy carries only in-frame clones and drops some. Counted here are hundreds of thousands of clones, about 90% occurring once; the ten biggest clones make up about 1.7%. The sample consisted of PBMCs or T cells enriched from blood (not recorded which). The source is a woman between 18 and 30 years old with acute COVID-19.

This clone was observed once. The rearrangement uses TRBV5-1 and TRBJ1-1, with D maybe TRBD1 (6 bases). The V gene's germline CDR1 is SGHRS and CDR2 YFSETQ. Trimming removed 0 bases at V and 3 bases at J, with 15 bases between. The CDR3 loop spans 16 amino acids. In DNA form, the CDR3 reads TGCGCCAGCAGCTTGGTGGCAGGGCCAGGGGACACTGAAGCTTTCTTT. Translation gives CASSLVAGPGDTEAFF.

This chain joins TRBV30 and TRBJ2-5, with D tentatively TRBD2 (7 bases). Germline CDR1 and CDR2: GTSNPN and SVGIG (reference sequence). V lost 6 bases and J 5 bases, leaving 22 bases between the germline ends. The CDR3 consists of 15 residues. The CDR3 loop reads CACTEGTGRGETQYF. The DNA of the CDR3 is TGTGCCTGCACGGAGGGGACGGGGAGGGGGGAGACCCAGTACTTC. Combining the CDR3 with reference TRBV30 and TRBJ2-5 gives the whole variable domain SQTIHQWPATLVQPVGSPLSLECTVEGTSNPNLYWYRQAAGRGLQLLFYSVGIGQISSEVPQNLSASRPQDRQFILSSKKLLLSDSGFYLCACTEGTGRGETQYFGPGTRLLVL.

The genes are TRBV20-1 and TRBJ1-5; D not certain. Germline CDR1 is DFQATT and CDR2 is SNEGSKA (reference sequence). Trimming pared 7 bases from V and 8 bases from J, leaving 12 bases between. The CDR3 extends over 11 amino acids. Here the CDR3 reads CSGAHGEPQHF. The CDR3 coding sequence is TGCAGTGGTGCCCACGGGGAGCCCCAGCATTTT.

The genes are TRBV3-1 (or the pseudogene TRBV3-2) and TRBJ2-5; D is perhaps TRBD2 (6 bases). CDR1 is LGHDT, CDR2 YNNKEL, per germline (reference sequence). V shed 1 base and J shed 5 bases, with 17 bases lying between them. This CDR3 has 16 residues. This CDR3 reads CASSQAPGLRRETQYF. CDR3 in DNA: TGTGCCAGCAGCCAAGCGCCGGGACTCCGACGGGAGACCCAGTACTTC.

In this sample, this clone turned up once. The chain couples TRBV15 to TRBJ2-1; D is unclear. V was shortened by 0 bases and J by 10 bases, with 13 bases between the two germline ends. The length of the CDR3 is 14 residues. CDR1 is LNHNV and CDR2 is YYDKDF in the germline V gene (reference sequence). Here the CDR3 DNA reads TGTGCCACCAGCAGAGATCTCGGCCCGACAGAGCAGTTCTTC. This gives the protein CATSRDLGPTEQFF.

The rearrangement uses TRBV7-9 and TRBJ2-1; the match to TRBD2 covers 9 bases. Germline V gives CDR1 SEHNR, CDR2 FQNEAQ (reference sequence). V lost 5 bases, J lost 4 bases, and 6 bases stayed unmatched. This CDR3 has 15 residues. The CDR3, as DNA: TGTGCCAGCAGCCACCCCAGCGGGAGGTACAATGAGCAGTTCTTC. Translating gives CASSHPSGRYNEQFF.

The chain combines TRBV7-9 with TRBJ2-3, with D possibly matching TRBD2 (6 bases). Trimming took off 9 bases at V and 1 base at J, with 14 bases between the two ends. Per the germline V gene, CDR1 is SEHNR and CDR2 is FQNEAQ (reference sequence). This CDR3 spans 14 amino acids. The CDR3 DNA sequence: TGTGCCAGATCAACCGGGGGAGGCACAGATACGCAGTATTTT. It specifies CARSTGGGTDTQYF.

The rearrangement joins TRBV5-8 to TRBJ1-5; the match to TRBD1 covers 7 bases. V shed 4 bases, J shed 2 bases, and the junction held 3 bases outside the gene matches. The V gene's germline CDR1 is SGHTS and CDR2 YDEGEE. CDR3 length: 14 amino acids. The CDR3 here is CASSPGQGNQPQHF. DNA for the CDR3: TGTGCCAGCAGCCCTGGACAGGGCAATCAGCCCCAGCATTTT.

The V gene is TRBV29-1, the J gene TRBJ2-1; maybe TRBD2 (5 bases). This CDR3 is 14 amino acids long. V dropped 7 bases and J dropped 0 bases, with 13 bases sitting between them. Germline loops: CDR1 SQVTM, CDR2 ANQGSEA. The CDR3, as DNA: TGCAGCGCCCGAGGACTGAGCTCCTACAATGAGCAGTTCTTC. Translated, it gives CSARGLSSYNEQFF.

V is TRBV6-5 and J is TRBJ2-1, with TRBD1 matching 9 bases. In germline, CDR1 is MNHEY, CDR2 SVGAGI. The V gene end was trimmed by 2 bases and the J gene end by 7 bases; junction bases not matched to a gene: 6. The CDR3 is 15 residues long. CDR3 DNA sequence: TGTGCCAGCAGTTACACAGGGGGCGCGGGGAATGAGCAGTTCTTC. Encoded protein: CASSYTGGAGNEQFF.

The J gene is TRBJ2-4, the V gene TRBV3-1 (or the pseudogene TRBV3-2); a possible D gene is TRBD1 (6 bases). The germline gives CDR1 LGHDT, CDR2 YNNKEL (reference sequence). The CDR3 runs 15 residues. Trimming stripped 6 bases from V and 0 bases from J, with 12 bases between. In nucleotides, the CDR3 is TGTGCCAGCAGTCAACAGGGTATAGCCAAAAACATTCAGTACTTC. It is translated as CASSQQGIAKNIQYF.

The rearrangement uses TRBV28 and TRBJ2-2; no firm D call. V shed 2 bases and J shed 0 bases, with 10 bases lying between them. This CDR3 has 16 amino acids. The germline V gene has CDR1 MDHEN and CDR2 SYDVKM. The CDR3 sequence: CASSLVQQTNTGELFF. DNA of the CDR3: TGTGCCAGCAGTTTAGTTCAACAGACGAACACCGGGGAGCTGTTTTTT.

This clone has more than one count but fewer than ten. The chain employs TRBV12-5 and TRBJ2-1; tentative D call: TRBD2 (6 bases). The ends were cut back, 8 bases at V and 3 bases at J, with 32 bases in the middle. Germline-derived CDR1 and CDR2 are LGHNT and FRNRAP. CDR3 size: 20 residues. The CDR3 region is CASSFSSRETGPYFYNEQFF. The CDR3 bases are TGTGCTAGTTCATTTAGTAGTCGGGAGACTGGACCTTACTTCTACAATGAGCAGTTCTTC.

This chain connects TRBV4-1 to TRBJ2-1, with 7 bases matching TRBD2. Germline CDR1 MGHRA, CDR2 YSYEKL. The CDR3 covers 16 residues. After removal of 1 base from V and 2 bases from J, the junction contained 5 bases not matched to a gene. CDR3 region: CASSQAAGTTYNEQFF. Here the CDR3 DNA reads TGCGCCAGCAGCCAAGCCGCCGGGACTACCTACAATGAGCAGTTCTTC.

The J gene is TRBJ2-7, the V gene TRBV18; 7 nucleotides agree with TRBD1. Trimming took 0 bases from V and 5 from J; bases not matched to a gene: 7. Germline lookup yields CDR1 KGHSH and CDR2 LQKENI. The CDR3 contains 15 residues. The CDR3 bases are TGTGCCAGCTCACCACCAACAGGGGTATACCACGAGCAGTACTTC. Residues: CASSPPTGVYHEQYF. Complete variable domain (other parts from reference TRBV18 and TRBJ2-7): NAGVMQNPRHLVRRRGQEARLRCSPMKGHSHVYWYRQLPEEGLKFMVYLQKENIIDESGMPKERFSAEFPKEGPSILRIQQVVRGDSAAYFCASSPPTGVYHEQYFGPGTRLTVT.

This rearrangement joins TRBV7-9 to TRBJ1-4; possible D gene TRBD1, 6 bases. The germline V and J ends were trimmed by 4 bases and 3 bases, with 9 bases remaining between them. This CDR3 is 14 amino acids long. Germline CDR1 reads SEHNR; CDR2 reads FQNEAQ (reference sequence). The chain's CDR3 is CASSSGAPNEKLFF. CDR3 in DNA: TGTGCCAGCAGCTCAGGGGCCCCTAATGAAAAACTGTTTTTT.

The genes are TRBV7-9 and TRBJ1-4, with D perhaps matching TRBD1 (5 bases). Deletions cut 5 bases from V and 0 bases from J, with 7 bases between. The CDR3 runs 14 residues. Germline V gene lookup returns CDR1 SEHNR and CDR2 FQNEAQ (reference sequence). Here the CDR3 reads CASSTTATNEKLFF. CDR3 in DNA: TGTGCCAGCAGCACGACAGCAACTAATGAAAAACTGTTTTTT.

DNA for the CDR3: TGCGCCAGCAGCCCCTGGGGCAGTTCCTCTGGAAACACCATATATTTT. This encodes CASSPWGSSSGNTIYF. The rearrangement links TRBV4-1 to TRBJ1-3; D possibly corresponds to TRBD1 (5 bases). CDR3 size: 16 residues. Germline CDR1 is MGHRA and CDR2 is YSYEKL. V was trimmed by 4 bases and J by 0 bases, leaving 13 bases between them.

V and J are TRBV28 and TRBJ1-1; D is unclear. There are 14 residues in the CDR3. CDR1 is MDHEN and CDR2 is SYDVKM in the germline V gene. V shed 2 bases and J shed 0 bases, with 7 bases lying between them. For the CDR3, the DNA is TGTGCCAGCAGTTTAGCGGGGATGAACACTGAAGCTTTCTTT. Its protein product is CASSLAGMNTEAFF.

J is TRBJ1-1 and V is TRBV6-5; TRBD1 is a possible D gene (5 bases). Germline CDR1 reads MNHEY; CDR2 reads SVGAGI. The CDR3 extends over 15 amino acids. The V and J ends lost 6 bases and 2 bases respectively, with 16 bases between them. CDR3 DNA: TGTGCCAGCAGCATGAAGTTCGGGGGTAACACTGAAGCTTTCTTT. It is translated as CASSMKFGGNTEAFF.

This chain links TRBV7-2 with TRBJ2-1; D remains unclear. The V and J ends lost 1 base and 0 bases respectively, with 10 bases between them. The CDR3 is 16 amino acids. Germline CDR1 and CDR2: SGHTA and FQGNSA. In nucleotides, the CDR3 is TGTGCCAGCAGCTTAGTGGCTTTAAGCTCCTACAATGAGCAGTTCTTC. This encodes CASSLVALSSYNEQFF.

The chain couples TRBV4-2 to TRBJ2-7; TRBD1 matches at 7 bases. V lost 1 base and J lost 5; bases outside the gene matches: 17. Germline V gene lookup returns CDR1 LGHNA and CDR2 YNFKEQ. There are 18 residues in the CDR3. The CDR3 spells CASSQVEGAPALPHEQYF. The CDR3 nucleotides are TGTGCCAGCAGCCAAGTAGAGGGGGCCCCCGCACTACCCCACGAGCAGTACTTC.

DNA for the CDR3: TGCAGCGTCCATTCGGGTGAAAAACTGTTTTTT. It is translated as CSVHSGEKLFF. This chain links TRBV29-1 with TRBJ1-4; no reliable D call. This CDR3 comprises 11 residues. Germline V gene lookup returns CDR1 SQVTM and CDR2 ANQGSEA. Deletions cut 6 bases from V and 7 bases from J, with 9 bases between.

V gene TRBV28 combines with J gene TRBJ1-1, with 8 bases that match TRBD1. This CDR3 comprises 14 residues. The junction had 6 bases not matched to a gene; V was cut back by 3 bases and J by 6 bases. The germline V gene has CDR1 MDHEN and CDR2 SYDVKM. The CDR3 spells CASSLNRGRAEAFF. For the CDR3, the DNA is TGTGCCAGCAGTTTGAACAGGGGGAGGGCTGAAGCTTTCTTT.